Included here is one TCR beta chain sequence, with context. The data were obtained in a study of blood T cell repertoires in COVID-19. The CDR3 has 15 residues. Germline CDR1 and CDR2: GTSNPN and SVGIG (reference sequence). V gave up 3 bases and J gave up 6 bases, with 18 bases separating them. The assay was immunoSEQ multiplex PCR, and TCRdb's table has in-frame clones only and misses some. The sample carries 250,000 to 300,000 clones, roughly 91% recorded once. This rearrangement joins TRBV30 to TRBJ2-1; D is ambiguous. Sequenced input: PBMCs or T cells enriched from blood (not recorded which). The TCR originated in a woman between 35 and 50 years old with acute COVID-19. The CDR3 nucleotides read TGTGCCTGGAGCGCCGTCGCAGGCCTCGTCAATGAGCAGTTCTTC. Translation: CAWSAVAGLVNEQFF.